The present TCR beta chain was sequenced within a study of T cells in Graves' hyperthyroidism and ophthalmopathy. The CDR3 sequence is 15 residues long. The junction had 5 bases not matched to a gene; V was cut back by 3 bases and J by 3 bases. The V gene's germline CDR1 is LNHNV and CDR2 YYDKDF (reference sequence). TCR beta CDR3 regions were amplified from RNA. HTBI primers were employed in a first-round RT-PCR of the TCR CDR3. TCRdb itself ran the multiplex PCR reads through MiXCR, one entry per CDR3 protein. This sample has 500,000 to 800,000 distinct CDR3 sequences; 45% occur once, and the top ten carry roughly 7.2%.

The sequence was obtained from an adult man with Graves' disease, either hyperthyroidism or ophthalmopathy (not recorded which). This chain uses TRBV15 with TRBJ2-1, with TRBD2 identical over 7 bases. Input material: peripheral blood or thyroid tissue (not recorded which). This CDR3 is CATSSGGTYYNEQFF. The CDR3 DNA follows: TGTGCCACCAGCAGCGGGGGGACTTACTACAATGAGCAGTTCTTC.